This T cell receptor (beta chain) is drawn from a study of cytomegalovirus exposure and HLA in healthy donors. For the study at large: Sequencing of roughly 180 million T cells in an earlier analysis found roughly 120 million unique TCR beta sequences. Ancestry clustering placed more than 65% of roughly 400 genotyped donors in the Caucasian-associated cluster.

General study findings and limits: According to an earlier analysis, most TCR beta V segments yielded productive rearrangements about 87% or about 30% of the time.

Trimming shortened V by 0 bases and J by 2 bases, and 10 bases separated the two germline ends. This CDR3 is built from 15 residues. Looked up from germline, CDR1 is SGHRS and CDR2 is YFSETQ. 60 Vbeta and 13 Jbeta primers were used in PCR. Some clones are missing from TCRdb's copy, which holds only in-frame ones; the method was immunoSEQ multiplex PCR. The table has 170,000 or so clones, around 70% seen once. A remark on this clone: The target antigen is unknown.

V usage is TRBV5-1 and J usage is TRBJ2-3; D might be TRBD2 (6 bases). Sequencing used PBMCs. This clonotype was sampled from a male donor in good health and CMV-seronegative. CDR3 nucleotides: TGCGCCAGCAGCTTGGGCGGGGAATTCACAGATACGCAGTATTTT. This codes for CASSLGGEFTDTQYF.